Presented here are 6 T cell receptor beta chains from one specimen sequenced in a study of PD-1 blockade in classical Hodgkin lymphoma. Profiled with immunoSEQ multiplex PCR; TCRdb holds only in-frame clones, not every one. The top ten clones hold under 6.5% of a sample with tens of thousands of clones, 88% of them seen once. With no exception, relapse followed autologous stem cell transplantation in all patients, and brentuximab vedotin exposure varied. This sample comprised peripheral blood mononuclear cells (PBMCs), obtained before the second cycle of nivolumab. These receptors were obtained from a human donor with classical Hodgkin lymphoma.

The genes are TRBV27 and TRBJ2-1; D may be TRBD2 (5 bases). With 6 bases removed from V and 8 bases from J, the gap between germline ends came to 14 bases. Germline loops: CDR1 MNHEY, CDR2 SMNVEV (reference sequence). The CDR3 has 13 amino acids. DNA for the CDR3: TGTGCCAGCAGGGACTCCCCTAGGTATGAGCAGTTCTTC. Amino acid sequence: CASRDSPRYEQFF.

The chain joins TRBV10-1 to TRBJ1-2, with 10 bases fitting TRBD1. With 10 bases clipped from V and 7 bases from J, the junction kept 15 bases outside the gene matches. This CDR3 region has 15 residues. Germline V gives CDR1 WNHNN, CDR2 SYGVQD (reference sequence). Here the CDR3 DNA reads TGCGCCACCAGGGGACAGGGGCCGCTCCTCGGTGGCTACACCTTC. This codes for CATRGQGPLLGGYTF.

The chain uses TRBV7-9 and TRBJ2-5; D is ambiguous. The CDR3 extends over 15 amino acids. Germline V lookup: CDR1 SEHNR, CDR2 FQNEAQ (reference sequence). Trimming took 3 bases from V and 2 from J, leaving 13 bases between them. For the CDR3, the DNA is TGTGCCAGCAGCTTCGCTCAGGTTTTACAAGAGACCCAGTACTTC. This gives the protein CASSFAQVLQETQYF.

The chain joins TRBV27 to TRBJ2-2, with D possibly matching TRBD1 (6 bases). V lost 5 bases, J lost 7 bases, and 14 bases lay in between. Germline V gene data show CDR1 as MNHEY and CDR2 as SMNVEV (reference sequence). The CDR3 has 14 residues. CDR3 coding DNA: TGTGCCAGCAGTGTGAACAGGGTTGACGGGGAGCTGTTTTTT. It encodes CASSVNRVDGELFF.

The chain is built from TRBV7-9 and TRBJ1-5; maybe TRBD1 (5 bases). The germline V and J ends were trimmed by 4 bases and 2 bases, with 15 bases remaining between them. CDR3 size: 16 residues. Germline V gene lookup returns CDR1 SEHNR and CDR2 FQNEAQ (reference sequence). For the CDR3, the DNA is TGTGCCAGCAGCTCCTGGAGTGGGACGGGCAATCAGCCCCAGCATTTT. It yields the protein CASSSWSGTGNQPQHF.

This clone is a singleton in its sample. The chain combines TRBV15 with TRBJ2-7; TRBD1 matches 7 bases. The CDR3 runs 15 residues. Trimming removed 4 bases from V and 4 bases from J; junction bases left unmatched: 10. The germline V gene has CDR1 LNHNV and CDR2 YYDKDF (reference sequence). The CDR3: CATSKDSTGFYEQYF. As DNA, the CDR3 is TGTGCCACCAGCAAAGATTCGACAGGGTTTTACGAGCAGTACTTC.